This T cell receptor (beta chain) comes out of a study of cytomegalovirus exposure and HLA in healthy donors. This table comes from immunoSEQ multiplex PCR, and its TCRdb copy is limited to in-frame clones, with some not included. The sample lists roughly 62,000 clones, 75% to 95% occurring once. V dropped 3 bases and J dropped 6; count of bases not matched to a gene: 3. CDR3 size: 12 residues. CDR1 is GTSNPN and CDR2 is SVGIG in the germline V gene (reference sequence). The specimen was PBMCs. The clonotype originates from a woman aged 25 to 39 in good health and CMV-seronegative. The gene calls are TRBV30 and TRBJ2-3, with 7 bases that match TRBD2. The CDR3 reads CAWRGGADTQYF. CDR3 DNA sequence: TGTGCCTGGAGGGGAGGGGCGGATACGCAGTATTTT.